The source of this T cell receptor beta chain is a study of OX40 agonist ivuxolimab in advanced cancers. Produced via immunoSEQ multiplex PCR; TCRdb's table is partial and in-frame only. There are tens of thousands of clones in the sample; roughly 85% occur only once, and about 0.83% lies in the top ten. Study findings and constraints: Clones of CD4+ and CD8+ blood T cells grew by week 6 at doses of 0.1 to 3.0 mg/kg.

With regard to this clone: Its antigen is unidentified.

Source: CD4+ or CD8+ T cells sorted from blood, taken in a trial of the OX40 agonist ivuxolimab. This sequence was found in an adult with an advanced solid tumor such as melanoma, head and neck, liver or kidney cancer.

CDR3 nucleotides: TGTGCCAGCATTTCTTATAAGGGGAGTAACTATGGCTACACCTTC. The encoded protein is CASISYKGSNYGYTF. The chain employs TRBV7-8 and TRBJ1-2; tentative D call: TRBD1 (5 bases). V was pared by 7 bases and J by 1 base, with 16 bases between. Germline assignment: CDR1 SGHVS and CDR2 FQNEAQ. The CDR3 is 15 amino acids. The full variable domain, completed using reference TRBV7-8 and TRBJ1-2, is GAGVSQSPRYKVAKRGQDVALRCDPISGHVSLFWYQQALGQGPEFLTYFQNEAQLDKSGLPSDRFFAERPEGSVSTLKIQRTQQEDSAVYLCASISYKGSNYGYTFGSGTRLTVV.